This TCR beta chain came from a study of cytomegalovirus exposure and HLA in healthy donors. Profiled with immunoSEQ multiplex PCR; TCRdb holds only in-frame clones, not every one. This sample has 150,000 to 200,000 clones, with roughly 89% found just once. This receptor was obtained from a woman under 30 in good health and CMV-seropositive. The sequencing sample was made of PBMCs.

The CDR3 protein is CASTRTSGTDTQYF. CDR3 in DNA: TGTGCCAGCACCCGGACTAGCGGTACAGATACGCAGTATTTT. The chain is built from TRBV7-2 and TRBJ2-3; 10 nucleotides agree with TRBD2. The CDR3 covers 14 residues. Germline loops: CDR1 SGHTA, CDR2 FQGNSA. V trimming: 7 bases; J trimming: 3 bases; junction bases outside the gene matches: 4.